The 24 T cell receptor beta chains in this list originate from one sample, sequenced in a study of human T cells and chemical hapten exposure. TCRdb processed the RACE reads anew with MiXCR; each CDR3 protein has one entry. The table has a few hundred thousand distinct CDR3 sequences, 7.7% seen once. Time point reported: pre-sensitization, week 0. Indicated treatment: therapeutic diphenylcyclopropenone sensitization with weekly scalp DPC. The source material was whole blood, sampled in connection with sensitization to the hapten diphenylcyclopropenone (DPC). These receptors originate from a man aged 18 to 30 with alopecia areata. Some clones in this sample may be carry-over from other donors' samples.

This clonotype appeared a few times. The CDR3 protein is CATRKLLGDTQYF. The CDR3 bases are TGTGCCACCAGGAAACTGCTCGGAGATACGCAGTATTTT. The chain is built from TRBV15 and TRBJ2-3; D not certain. This CDR3 is built from 13 residues. Germline V gives CDR1 LNHNV, CDR2 YYDKDF (reference sequence). Trimming stripped 6 bases from V and 5 bases from J, with 12 bases between.

This clonotype was seen a handful of times. The chain couples TRBV7-2 to TRBJ1-1, with D perhaps TRBD1 (5 bases). V shed 7 bases and J shed 0 bases, with 12 bases lying between them. From germline, CDR1 is SGHTA and CDR2 FQGNSA. The CDR3 length is 14 residues. Written as DNA, the CDR3 is TGTGCCAGCACTCTAAGAGGGGTGAACACTGAAGCTTTCTTT. It translates to CASTLRGVNTEAFF.

This clonotype was observed a few times. This chain connects TRBV4-3 to TRBJ2-1; the D gene is possibly TRBD2 (5 bases). V was shortened by 0 bases and J by 2 bases, with 17 bases between the two germline ends. CDR3 length: 18 amino acids. In germline, CDR1 is LGHNA, CDR2 YSLEER. CDR3 sequence: CASSQEYSRGRTYNEQFF. The CDR3 region has the DNA TGCGCCAGCAGCCAAGAGTACAGCCGGGGTCGAACCTACAATGAGCAGTTCTTC.

This clonotype was counted between two and nine times. The V call is TRBV4-3, the J call TRBJ2-3, with 7 bases identical to TRBD2. Trimming took 0 bases from V and 4 from J; bases not matched to a gene: 7. The CDR3 has 16 residues. The germline V gene has CDR1 LGHNA and CDR2 YSLEER. Here the CDR3 DNA reads TGCGCCAGCAGCCAAGATGCGTACGGGGGGTCAGATACGCAGTATTTT. The encoded protein is CASSQDAYGGSDTQYF.

The chain is built from TRBV5-1 and TRBJ2-7, with 7 bases that match TRBD2. The germline CDR1 and CDR2 sequences are SGHRS and YFSETQ. With 5 bases clipped from V and 5 bases from J, the junction kept 10 bases outside the gene matches. The CDR3 consists of 14 residues. In nucleotides, the CDR3 is TGCGCCAGCAGGGCGGCGGGGGTATCCAACGAGCAGTACTTC. This codes for CASRAAGVSNEQYF.

CDR3 in amino acids: CASSQDRDTGGWETQYF. The CDR3 nucleotides are TGTGCCAGCAGCCAAGATCGGGACACAGGGGGCTGGGAGACCCAGTACTTC. This chain links TRBV3-1 with TRBJ2-5, with 9 bases identical to TRBD1. Germline-derived CDR1 and CDR2 are LGHDT and YNNKEL (reference sequence). Trimming at V came to 0 bases and at J to 5 bases, leaving 10 bases not matched to a gene. The CDR3 has 17 amino acids.

This clonotype was recorded at least ten times. The chain is built from TRBV10-3 and TRBJ2-3; 8 bases map to TRBD2. In germline, CDR1 is ENHRY, CDR2 SYGVKD. CDR3 length equals 16 residues. J lost 3 bases, V lost 4 bases, and 9 bases had no gene match. CDR3 sequence: CAISGSGSGATDTQYF. DNA for the CDR3: TGTGCCATCAGTGGGTCGGGTAGCGGGGCTACAGATACGCAGTATTTT.

This clonotype was seen a few times. The V gene is TRBV6-2 or TRBV6-3, the J gene TRBJ1-1; unclear D gene. The ends were cut back, 2 bases at V and 8 bases at J, with 12 bases in the middle. The CDR3 contains 13 residues. The V gene's germline CDR1 is MNHEY and CDR2 SVGEGT. The DNA of the CDR3 is TGTGCCAGCAGTTACCCCGGGTGGGCAGAAGCTTTCTTT. Protein sequence: CASSYPGWAEAFF.

Only a few counts were recorded for this clonotype. The chain employs TRBV12-3 or TRBV12-4 and TRBJ2-5; 7 bases match TRBD2. CDR3 length: 13 residues. The V segment lost 10 bases and the J segment 6 bases; nucleotides outside the gene matches: 11. The CDR3 DNA follows: TGTGCCACCAGGGAGGGGTTTGTTAAGACCCAGTACTTC. This gives the protein CATREGFVKTQYF.

This clonotype was counted a few times. This chain uses TRBV4-3 with TRBJ1-5; D unresolved. Germline V gives CDR1 LGHNA, CDR2 YSLEER. V lost 0 bases, J lost 2 bases, and 8 bases lay in between. The length of the CDR3 is 15 residues. The CDR3 region has the DNA TGCGCCAGCAGCCAAGAGCGGGAAGGCAATCAGCCCCAGCATTTT. It is translated as CASSQEREGNQPQHF.

This clonotype came up a few times. The chain uses TRBV2 and TRBJ2-2; 7 positions match TRBD1. This CDR3 region has 16 residues. Per the germline V gene, CDR1 is SNHLY and CDR2 is FYNNEI. V shed 3 bases and J 2 bases; nucleotides not matched to a gene: 6. The DNA of the CDR3 is TGTGCCAGCAGTGATACAGGGGCATTAAACACCGGGGAGCTGTTTTTT. Translated: CASSDTGALNTGELFF.

The chain carries TRBV28 and TRBJ1-4, with D tentatively TRBD1 (5 bases). V shed 7 bases and J shed 7 bases, with 16 bases lying between them. There are 14 residues in the CDR3. Germline V gives CDR1 MDHEN, CDR2 SYDVKM. Here the CDR3 reads CASTTPRGLEKLFF. CDR3 nucleotides: TGTGCCAGCACCACTCCAAGGGGCCTTGAAAAACTGTTTTTT.

The chain joins TRBV3-1 to TRBJ2-2; D is unresolved. V shed 6 bases and J shed 0 bases, with 5 bases lying between them. Germline CDR1 LGHDT, CDR2 YNNKEL (reference sequence). The CDR3 extends over 13 amino acids. The CDR3 loop reads CASRETNTGELFF. As DNA, the CDR3 is TGTGCCAGCAGGGAAACGAACACCGGGGAGCTGTTTTTT.

CDR3 sequence reads: CASGFVGAVTDTQYF. The CDR3 DNA reads TGTGCCAGCGGTTTTGTGGGGGCGGTCACAGATACGCAGTATTTT. The chain employs TRBV7-2 and TRBJ2-3; maybe TRBD1 (6 bases). The CDR3 covers 15 residues. Trimming shortened V by 8 bases and J by 2 bases, and 17 bases separated the two germline ends. Germline V gene lookup returns CDR1 SGHTA and CDR2 FQGNSA.

This clonotype came up a few times. As DNA, the CDR3 is TGTGCCAGCAGTTACTCGGGGGACCCTCGCCAAGAGACCCAGTACTTC. This encodes CASSYSGDPRQETQYF. This chain links TRBV6-6 with TRBJ2-5, with D tentatively TRBD1 or TRBD2 (5 bases each). The CDR3 loop spans 16 amino acids. Trimming took off 0 bases at V and 1 base at J, with 12 bases between the two ends. CDR1 MNHNY and CDR2 SVGAGI come from the germline V gene (reference sequence).

V is TRBV7-3 and J is TRBJ2-5; no clear D. With 5 bases removed from V and 5 bases from J, the gap between germline ends came to 12 bases. Germline CDR1 and CDR2: SGHTA and FQGTGA. The length of the CDR3 is 13 residues. The DNA for the CDR3 is TGTGCCAGCAGCCTCAGTCATGGGGAGACCCAGTACTTC. Translating gives CASSLSHGETQYF.

Only a few counts were recorded for this clonotype. The gene calls are TRBV11-2 and TRBJ2-3, with 8 nucleotides matching TRBD1. The CDR3 runs to 15 residues. Germline V gene data show CDR1 as SGHAT and CDR2 as FQNNGV. Germline trimming cut 4 bases from V and 6 bases from J; bases unmatched to any gene: 9. CDR3 sequence: CASSSQGVLRDTQYF. The CDR3 DNA sequence: TGTGCCAGCAGCTCACAGGGGGTACTGAGGGATACGCAGTATTTT.

This clonotype was detected many times. The chain has TRBV7-2 and TRBJ2-3; tentatively, D is TRBD1 or TRBD2 (5 bases each). This CDR3 has 14 amino acids. From germline, CDR1 is SGHTA and CDR2 FQGNSA. Trimming pared 5 bases from V and 9 bases from J, leaving 18 bases between. The CDR3 region is CASSMGDPSQTQYF. Here the CDR3 DNA reads TGTGCCAGCAGCATGGGGGACCCCAGTCAAACGCAGTATTTT.

A word on this clonotype: At one end, the junction sequence differs from germline, possibly due to a read error. The chain recombines TRBV7-6 with TRBJ2-3; 8 bases match TRBD2. Germline assignment: CDR1 SGHVS and CDR2 FNYEAQ. This CDR3 contains 14 residues. CDR3 bases: TGTGTCAGCAGCCAGCGGGGGTTTTTAGATACGCAGTATTTT. Protein: CVSSQRGFLDTQYF.

This clonotype was detected only a few times. This chain uses TRBV12-5 with TRBJ2-3, with D maybe TRBD2 (6 bases). Germline V lookup: CDR1 LGHNT, CDR2 FRNRAP. With 6 bases removed from V and 1 base from J, the gap between germline ends came to 17 bases. The CDR3 contains 16 residues. The CDR3 region is CASGGLLGMRTDTQYF. The CDR3 nucleotides are TGTGCTAGTGGCGGACTACTCGGGATGCGCACAGATACGCAGTATTTT. Full variable domain (remainder filled in from reference TRBV12-5 and TRBJ2-3): DARVTQTPRHKVTEMGQEVTMRCQPILGHNTVFWYRQTMMQGLELLAYFRNRAPLDDSGMPKDRFSAEMPDATLATLKIQPSEPRDSAVYFCASGGLLGMRTDTQYFGPGTRLTVL.

The chain uses TRBV6-6 and TRBJ2-3, with 10 bases identical to TRBD2. This CDR3 has 18 amino acids. The ends lost 7 bases at V and 4 bases at J; junction bases unmatched: 17. From germline, CDR1 is MNHNY and CDR2 SVGAGI (reference sequence). In nucleotides, the CDR3 is TGTGCCAGCAACAACCGCGGGACTAGCGCCGATCATCCAGATACGCAGTATTTT. It is translated as CASNNRGTSADHPDTQYF.

The chain joins TRBV6-6 to TRBJ1-5; perhaps TRBD1 as D (6 bases). This CDR3 comprises 14 residues. V lost 0 bases to trimming and J lost 5 bases, with 8 bases between them. Germline V lookup: CDR1 MNHNY, CDR2 SVGAGI (reference sequence). CDR3 sequence: CASSYSRTDQPQHF. CDR3 coding DNA: TGTGCCAGCAGTTACTCGAGGACAGATCAGCCCCAGCATTTT.

The chain has TRBV5-1 and TRBJ2-3; weak D call: TRBD2 (5 bases). The CDR3 runs to 15 residues. CDR1 is SGHRS, CDR2 YFSETQ, per germline. V lost 0 bases and J lost 2, with 10 bases in between. CDR3 sequence: CASSLERPDTDTQYF. In nucleotides, the CDR3 is TGCGCCAGCAGCTTGGAGCGGCCGGACACAGATACGCAGTATTTT.

The rearrangement joins TRBV7-2 to TRBJ2-3; D is uncertain. Between the trimmed V and J ends, which lost 8 bases and 5 bases, there was a span of 11 bases. The germline V gene encodes CDR1 SGHTA and CDR2 FQGNSA. The CDR3 has 12 residues. The CDR3 bases are TGTGCCAGCCTCCTTGGGATAGATACGCAGTATTTT. This gives the protein CASLLGIDTQYF.